This T cell receptor beta chain was sequenced for a study of T cell repertoires in cytomegalovirus infection. As for the study in general: Public TCR beta signatures marked donors with CMV infection and the matching HLA.

Study conclusions and caveats: The ex vivo response was dominated by HLA-C-restricted CMV-specific TCR beta clonotypes. Public TCR beta family frequency separated CMV-and-HLA carriers, including in an independent cohort.

The CDR3 consists of 17 residues. Trimming took 0 bases from V and 1 from J, leaving 15 bases between them. MiXCR, run by TCRdb on the reads, gives a single entry per CDR3 protein. This table has roughly 760,000 distinct CDR3 sequences, less than 40% appearing once. This clonotype appeared a few times. Its antigen is undetermined. V gene TRBV12-3 or TRBV12-4 combines with J gene TRBJ1-2; D not certain. The sequence was collected from a human donor in good health (CMV status not recorded). Some clones in this sample may be carry-over from other donors' samples. Sample: PBMCs. CDR3 in DNA: TGTGCCAGCAGTTTAGCGCGTGGCAGAGAAATTAACTATGGCTACACCTTC. Encoded protein: CASSLARGREINYGYTF.